These 24 T cell receptor beta chains were all obtained from the same sample, sequenced in a study of glioma-infiltrating T cells after dendritic cell vaccination. Generated by immunoSEQ multiplex PCR, the TCRdb table keeps only in-frame clones and is missing some. The sample records some 90,000 clones, around four fifths being singletons. Noted time point: after dendritic cell vaccination, including at tumor progression/relapse. This material consisted of blood, taken after dendritic cell vaccination. These receptors were obtained from a human donor with glioblastoma.

This chain links TRBV19 with TRBJ1-3, with D unclear. CDR1 LNHDA and CDR2 SQIVND come from the germline V gene (reference sequence). Trimming removed 0 bases at V and 8 bases at J, with 14 bases between. The CDR3 loop spans 15 amino acids. Here the CDR3 DNA reads TGTGCCAGTAGTATAGATGGGCCCCCCTCGGACACCATATATTTT. This codes for CASSIDGPPSDTIYF. The variable domain in full, completed from reference TRBV19 and TRBJ1-3, reads DGGITQSPKYLFRKEGQNVTLSCEQNLNHDAMYWYRQDPGQGLRLIYYSQIVNDFQKGDIAEGYSVSREKKESFPLTVTSAQKNPTAFYLCASSIDGPPSDTIYFGEGSWLTVV.

This clone was seen a few times. The chain employs TRBV6-1 and TRBJ1-1; no reliable D call. CDR1 is MNHNS and CDR2 is SASEGT in the germline V gene. The CDR3 runs 16 residues. V was clipped by 3 bases and J by 0 bases, with 14 bases between them. The CDR3 coding sequence is TGTGCCAGCAGTGACGAGGAGGGCGAGATGAACACTGAAGCTTTCTTT. It is translated as CASSDEEGEMNTEAFF.

The chain joins TRBV6-1 to TRBJ2-3, with 11 positions matching TRBD2. The CDR3 sequence is 16 residues long. Losses at the gene ends were 4 bases for V and 2 bases for J; bases not matched to a gene: 5. Per the germline V gene, CDR1 is MNHNS and CDR2 is SASEGT. The CDR3 reads CASSVSGGAVTDTQYF. In DNA, the CDR3 is TGTGCCAGCAGTGTTAGCGGGGGGGCCGTCACAGATACGCAGTATTTT.

This chain connects TRBV5-6 to TRBJ1-2; no firm D call. Germline CDR1 SGHDT, CDR2 YYEEEE. The CDR3 is 13 amino acids. Trimming removed 0 bases at V and 0 bases at J, with 3 bases between. CDR3 sequence: CASSLGTNYGYTF. In DNA, the CDR3 is TGTGCCAGCAGCTTGGGTACTAACTATGGCTACACCTTC.

The chain combines TRBV5-8 with TRBJ2-3; TRBD2 matches 10 bases. The CDR3 runs 17 residues. Germline CDR1 reads SGHTS; CDR2 reads YDEGEE. The trim removed 0 bases at V and 0 bases at J, leaving 4 bases unmatched. The CDR3 sequence is CASSLDLAGVSTDTQYF. For the CDR3, the DNA is TGTGCCAGCAGCTTGGATCTAGCGGGAGTTAGCACAGATACGCAGTATTTT.

Concerning this clone: The sample carries other DNA sequences with the same CDR3. The CDR3 loop is CASSLGGTGPYEQYF. CDR3 DNA sequence: TGTGCCAGCAGCTTAGGGGGGACAGGGCCCTACGAGCAGTACTTC. The V and J genes are TRBV7-2 and TRBJ2-7, with 9 nucleotides matching TRBD1. V was clipped by 1 base and J by 2 bases; unmatched bases: 3. This CDR3 has 15 residues. Germline values: CDR1 SGHTA, CDR2 FQGNSA.

There are a few counts of this clone. The chain uses TRBV10-3 and TRBJ1-1; 7 bases agree with TRBD1. CDR1 and CDR2 from the germline V gene are ENHRY and SYGVKD. This CDR3 comprises 17 residues. The J segment lost 1 base and the V segment lost 6 bases, leaving 14 bases of the junction unmatched. CDR3 bases: TGTGCCATCAGCATTTCGACAGGGAAATTGAGGAACACTGAAGCTTTCTTT. It translates to CAISISTGKLRNTEAFF.

This clone was picked up one time. The chain uses TRBV27 and TRBJ2-7; 8 bases agree with TRBD1. The ends lost 5 bases at V and 5 bases at J; junction bases unmatched: 5. This CDR3 comprises 13 residues. Looked up from germline, CDR1 is MNHEY and CDR2 is SMNVEV (reference sequence). The CDR3 loop reads CASSARTGNEQYF. CDR3 nucleotide sequence: TGTGCCAGCAGTGCGCGGACAGGGAACGAGCAGTACTTC.

The chain uses TRBV5-6 and TRBJ1-4, with D perhaps matching TRBD1 (5 bases). The CDR3 spans 16 residues. The V end lost 3 bases, the J end lost 8 bases, and 20 bases lay between the germline ends. Per the germline V gene, CDR1 is SGHDT and CDR2 is YYEEEE. CDR3: CASSSSGSIGGEKLFF. The CDR3, as DNA: TGTGCCAGCAGCTCCTCGGGGTCAATTGGGGGGGAAAAACTGTTTTTT.

The genes are TRBV9 and TRBJ2-1; 10 nucleotides match TRBD1. The germline V gene encodes CDR1 SGDLS and CDR2 YYNGEE. This CDR3 is 15 amino acids long. Trimming took 4 bases from V and 7 from J; bases not matched to a gene: 8. This CDR3 is CASSPRQGAGNEQFF. Written as DNA, the CDR3 is TGTGCCAGCAGCCCTAGACAGGGGGCAGGGAATGAGCAGTTCTTC.

This sequence joins TRBV13 and TRBJ2-1; a weak D match, TRBD2 (6 bases). The V gene lost 4 bases and the J gene lost 9 bases, with 13 bases spanning the gap. CDR3 length equals 13 residues. Germline CDR1 PRHDT, CDR2 FYEKMQ (reference sequence). The CDR3 region is CASSSGTSIEQFF. The CDR3, as DNA: TGTGCCAGCAGCTCCGGGACTTCCATTGAGCAGTTCTTC. The whole variable domain, remainder taken from reference TRBV13 and TRBJ2-1, is AAGVIQSPRHLIKEKRETATLKCYPIPRHDTVYWYQQGPGQDPQFLISFYEKMQSDKGSIPDRFSAQQFSDYHSELNMSSLELGDSALYFCASSSGTSIEQFFGPGTRLTVL.

The chain links TRBV5-1 to TRBJ2-1; the D gene is possibly TRBD2 (5 bases). CDR3 size: 14 residues. Germline assignment: CDR1 SGHRS and CDR2 YFSETQ. Trimming pared 2 bases from V and 2 bases from J, leaving 8 bases between. CDR3: CASSFSGAYNEQFF. CDR3 DNA: TGCGCCAGCAGCTTCAGCGGAGCCTACAATGAGCAGTTCTTC.

This chain links TRBV7-2 with TRBJ2-1; 11 bases align to TRBD2. Germline CDR1 is SGHTA and CDR2 is FQGNSA. The V gene end was trimmed by 2 bases and the J gene end by 7 bases; junction bases not matched to a gene: 4. This CDR3 region has 15 residues. CDR3 DNA: TGTGCCAGCAGCTTAACCCTAGCGGGGGGTAATGAGCAGTTCTTC. Protein product: CASSLTLAGGNEQFF. The variable domain in full, completed from reference TRBV7-2 and TRBJ2-1, reads GAGVSQSPSNKVTEKGKDVELRCDPISGHTALYWYRQSLGQGLEFLIYFQGNSAPDKSGLPSDRFSAERTGGSVSTLTIQRTQQEDSAVYLCASSLTLAGGNEQFFGPGTRLTVL.

The chain links TRBV6-4 to TRBJ2-1; TRBD2 matches 7 bases. Germline V gene sequence: CDR1 MRHNA, CDR2 SNTAGT. CDR3 length: 16 amino acids. The J segment lost 5 bases and the V segment lost 2 bases, leaving 9 bases of the junction unmatched. The CDR3 loop is CASSDEAGVGDNEQFF. As DNA, the CDR3 is TGTGCCAGCAGTGACGAGGCGGGAGTAGGGGACAATGAGCAGTTCTTC.

In DNA form, the CDR3 reads TGCGCCAGCAGCGCCCAGACAGCTTCTAATGAAAAACTGTTTTTT. This gives the protein CASSAQTASNEKLFF. The chain joins TRBV5-1 to TRBJ1-4, with a weak D call TRBD1 (5 bases). In germline, CDR1 is SGHRS, CDR2 YFSETQ. This CDR3 is built from 15 residues. Between the trimmed V and J ends, which lost 4 bases and 3 bases, there was a span of 13 bases. Full variable domain (outside the CDR3, taken from reference TRBV5-1 and TRBJ1-4): KAGVTQTPRYLIKTRGQQVTLSCSPISGHRSVSWYQQTPGQGLQFLFEYFSETQRNKGNFPGRFSGRQFSNSRSEMNVSTLELGDSALYLCASSAQTASNEKLFFGSGTQLSVL.

The rearrangement joins TRBV23-1 to TRBJ2-3; TRBD1 matches at 7 bases. TRBV23-1 is given ORF status, its function remaining uncertain. V shed 4 bases, J shed 6 bases, and the junction held 10 bases outside the gene matches. The CDR3 loop spans 15 amino acids. CDR3 in amino acids: CASSPRGGETDTQYF. CDR3 nucleotides: TGCGCCAGCAGTCCTCGAGGGGGCGAAACGGATACGCAGTATTTT.

This sequence joins TRBV19 and TRBJ2-1; possibly TRBD1 for D (6 bases). The germline CDR1 and CDR2 sequences are LNHDA and SQIVND (reference sequence). The CDR3 covers 13 residues. V was cut by 6 bases and J by 9 bases, with 15 bases left in between. CDR3 DNA: TGTGCCAGTAGGGGGCAGGGGATTGCTGAGCAGTTCTTC. Amino acid sequence: CASRGQGIAEQFF.

This rearrangement joins TRBV19 to TRBJ2-3; 9 bases fit TRBD1. The germline V gene encodes CDR1 LNHDA and CDR2 SQIVND (reference sequence). Trimming took 6 bases from V and 6 from J; bases not matched to a gene: 4. The CDR3 spans 13 residues. The CDR3 DNA follows: TGTGCCAGTAGCTTACAGGGGGCTGATACGCAGTATTTT. Its translation is CASSLQGADTQYF.

This sequence joins TRBV11-2 and TRBJ2-3, with no clear D. Deletions cut 0 bases from V and 6 bases from J, with 4 bases between. The germline V gene has CDR1 SGHAT and CDR2 FQNNGV. This CDR3 has 12 amino acids. The DNA for the CDR3 is TGTGCCAGCAGCTTAGAGTCGGATACGCAGTATTTT. Protein: CASSLESDTQYF.

The rearrangement joins TRBV2 to TRBJ2-1, with 7 bases aligning to TRBD2. The germline CDR1 and CDR2 sequences are SNHLY and FYNNEI. This CDR3 is built from 16 residues. V lost 4 bases, J lost 2 bases, and 8 bases stayed unmatched. The CDR3 sequence: CASSGSGLGTYNEQFF. The CDR3 DNA follows: TGTGCCAGCAGTGGTAGCGGGTTAGGGACCTACAATGAGCAGTTCTTC.

V is TRBV5-1 and J is TRBJ1-4, with D maybe TRBD1 (6 bases). The CDR3 sequence is 15 residues long. Per the germline V gene, CDR1 is SGHRS and CDR2 is YFSETQ. V lost 4 bases to trimming and J lost 4 bases, with 14 bases between them. The CDR3 DNA reads as TGCGCCAGCAGCCAGGGGTTGGGCTTTAATGAAAAACTGTTTTTT. This encodes CASSQGLGFNEKLFF.

In its sample, this clone was seen a few times. The chain is built from TRBV2 and TRBJ1-5, with 10 bases aligning to TRBD1. Per germline, CDR1 SNHLY and CDR2 FYNNEI. Trimming at V came to 7 bases and at J to 4 bases, leaving 4 bases not matched to a gene. This CDR3 is 14 amino acids long. The chain's CDR3 is CASIGDRGNQPQHF. In nucleotides, the CDR3 is TGTGCCAGCATAGGGGACAGGGGTAATCAGCCCCAGCATTTT.

The V call is TRBV20-1, the J call TRBJ1-1, with TRBD1 identical over 8 bases. After removal of 4 bases from V and 10 bases from J, the junction contained 5 bases not matched to a gene. The CDR3 runs to 11 residues. In germline, CDR1 is DFQATT, CDR2 SNEGSKA (reference sequence). The CDR3 sequence: CSATPGGRAFF. The DNA of the CDR3 is TGCAGTGCTACGCCAGGGGGCCGAGCTTTCTTT.

The table lists this clone with a few counts. The V and J genes are TRBV6-1 and TRBJ2-2; 10 bases fit TRBD1. Germline V gene lookup returns CDR1 MNHNS and CDR2 SASEGT. The CDR3 runs to 15 residues. J gave up 4 bases and V 3 bases, and 2 bases lay outside the gene matches. For the CDR3, the DNA is TGTGCCAGCAGTGATTGGACAGGGGGCACCGGGGAGCTGTTTTTT. It encodes CASSDWTGGTGELFF.